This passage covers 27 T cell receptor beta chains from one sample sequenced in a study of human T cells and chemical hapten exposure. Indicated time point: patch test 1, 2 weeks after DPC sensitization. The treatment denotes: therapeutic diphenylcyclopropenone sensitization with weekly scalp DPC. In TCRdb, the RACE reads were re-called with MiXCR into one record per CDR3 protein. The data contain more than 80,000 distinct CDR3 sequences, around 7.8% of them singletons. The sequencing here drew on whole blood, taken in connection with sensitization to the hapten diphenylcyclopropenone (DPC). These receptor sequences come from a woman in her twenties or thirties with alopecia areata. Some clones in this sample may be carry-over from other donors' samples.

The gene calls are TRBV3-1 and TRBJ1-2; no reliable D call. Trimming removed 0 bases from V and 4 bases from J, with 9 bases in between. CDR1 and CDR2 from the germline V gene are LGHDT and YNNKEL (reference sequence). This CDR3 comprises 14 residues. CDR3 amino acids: CASSQELGTYGYTF. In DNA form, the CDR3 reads TGTGCCAGCAGCCAAGAGCTCGGCACCTATGGCTACACCTTC.

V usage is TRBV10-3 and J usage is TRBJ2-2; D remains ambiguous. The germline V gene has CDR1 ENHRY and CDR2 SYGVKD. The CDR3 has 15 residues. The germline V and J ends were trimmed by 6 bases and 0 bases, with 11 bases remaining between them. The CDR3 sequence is CAISPRRTNTGELFF. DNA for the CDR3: TGTGCCATCAGCCCCCGACGGACGAACACCGGGGAGCTGTTTTTT.

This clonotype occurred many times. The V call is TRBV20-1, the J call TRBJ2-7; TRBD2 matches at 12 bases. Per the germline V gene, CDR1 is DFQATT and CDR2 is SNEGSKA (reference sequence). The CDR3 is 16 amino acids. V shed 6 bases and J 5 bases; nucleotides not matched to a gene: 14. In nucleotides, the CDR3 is TGCAGTGCCGAAAGGACTAGCGGGAACACCGGGGACGAGCAGTACTTC. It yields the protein CSAERTSGNTGDEQYF.

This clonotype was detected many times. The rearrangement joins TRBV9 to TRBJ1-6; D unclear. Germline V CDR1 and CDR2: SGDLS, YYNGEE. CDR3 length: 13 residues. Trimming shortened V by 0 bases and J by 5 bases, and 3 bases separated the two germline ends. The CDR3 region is CASSVEDNSPLHF. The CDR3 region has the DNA TGTGCCAGCAGCGTAGAAGATAATTCACCCCTCCACTTT.

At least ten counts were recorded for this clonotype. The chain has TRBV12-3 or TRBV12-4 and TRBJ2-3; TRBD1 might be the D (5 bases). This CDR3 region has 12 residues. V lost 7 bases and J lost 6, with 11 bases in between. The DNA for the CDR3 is TGTGCCAGCACCCGAGCAGGGGATACGCAGTATTTT. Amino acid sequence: CASTRAGDTQYF.

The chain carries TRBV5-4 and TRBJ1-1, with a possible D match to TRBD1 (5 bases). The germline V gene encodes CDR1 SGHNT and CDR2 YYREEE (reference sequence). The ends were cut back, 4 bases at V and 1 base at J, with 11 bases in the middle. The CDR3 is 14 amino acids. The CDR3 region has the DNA TGTGCCAGCAGCATGCCTGGACAGAACACTGAAGCTTTCTTT. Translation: CASSMPGQNTEAFF. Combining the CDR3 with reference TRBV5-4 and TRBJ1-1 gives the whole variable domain ETGVTQSPTHLIKTRGQQVTLRCSSQSGHNTVSWYQQALGQGPQFIFQYYREEENGRGNFPPRFSGLQFPNYSSELNVNALELDDSALYLCASSMPGQNTEAFFGQGTRLTVV.

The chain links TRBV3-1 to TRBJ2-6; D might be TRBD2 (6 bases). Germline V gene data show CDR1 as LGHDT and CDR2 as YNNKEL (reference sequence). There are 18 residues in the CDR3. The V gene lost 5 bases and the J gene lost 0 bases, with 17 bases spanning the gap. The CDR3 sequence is CASSNRDFLYSGANVLTF. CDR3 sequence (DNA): TGTGCCAGCAGCAACCGGGACTTCCTCTACTCTGGGGCCAACGTCCTGACTTTC.

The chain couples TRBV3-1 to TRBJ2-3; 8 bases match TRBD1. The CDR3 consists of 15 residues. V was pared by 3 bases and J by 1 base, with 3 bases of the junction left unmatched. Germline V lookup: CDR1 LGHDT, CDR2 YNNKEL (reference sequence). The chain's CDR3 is CASSHRGRGTDTQYF. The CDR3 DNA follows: TGTGCCAGCAGCCACAGGGGGCGGGGCACAGATACGCAGTATTTT.

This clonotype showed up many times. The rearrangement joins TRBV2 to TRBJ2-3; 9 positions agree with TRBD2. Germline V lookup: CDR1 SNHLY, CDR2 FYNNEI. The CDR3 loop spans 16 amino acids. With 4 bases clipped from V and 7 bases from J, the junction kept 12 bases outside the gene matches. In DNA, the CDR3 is TGTGCCAGCAGTGGGGGTAGCGGGGGCCCTCTCAATACGCAGTATTTT. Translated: CASSGGSGGPLNTQYF.

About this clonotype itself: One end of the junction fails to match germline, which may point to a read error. The CDR3 sequence: CASSQVARTIFF. CDR3 coding DNA: TGTGCCAGCAGCCAAGTTGCTAGGACAATCTTCTTC. The V gene is TRBV14, the J gene TRBJ2-7, with a possible D match to TRBD1 (5 bases). The CDR3 sequence is 12 residues long. The germline CDR1 and CDR2 sequences are SGHDN and FVKESK.

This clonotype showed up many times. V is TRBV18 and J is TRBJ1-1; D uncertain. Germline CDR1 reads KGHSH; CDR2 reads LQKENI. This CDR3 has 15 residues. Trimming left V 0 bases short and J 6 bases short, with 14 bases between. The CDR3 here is CASSPPASRSAEAFF. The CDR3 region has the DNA TGTGCCAGCTCACCACCGGCTTCCCGGTCGGCTGAAGCTTTCTTT.

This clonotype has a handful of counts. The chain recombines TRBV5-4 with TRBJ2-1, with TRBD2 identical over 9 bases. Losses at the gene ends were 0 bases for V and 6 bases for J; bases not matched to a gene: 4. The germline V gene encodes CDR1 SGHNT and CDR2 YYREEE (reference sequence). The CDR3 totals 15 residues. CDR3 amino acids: CASSLGGGAVNEQFF. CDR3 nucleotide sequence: TGTGCCAGCAGCTTGGGCGGGGGGGCAGTCAATGAGCAGTTCTTC. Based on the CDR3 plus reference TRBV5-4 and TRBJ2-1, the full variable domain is ETGVTQSPTHLIKTRGQQVTLRCSSQSGHNTVSWYQQALGQGPQFIFQYYREEENGRGNFPPRFSGLQFPNYSSELNVNALELDDSALYLCASSLGGGAVNEQFFGPGTRLTVL.

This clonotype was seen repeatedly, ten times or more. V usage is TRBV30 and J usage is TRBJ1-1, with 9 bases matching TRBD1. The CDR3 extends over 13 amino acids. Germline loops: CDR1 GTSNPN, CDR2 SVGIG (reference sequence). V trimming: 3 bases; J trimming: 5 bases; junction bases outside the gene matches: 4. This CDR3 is CAWRGQGPTEAFF. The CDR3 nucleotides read TGTGCCTGGAGGGGACAGGGCCCGACTGAAGCTTTCTTT. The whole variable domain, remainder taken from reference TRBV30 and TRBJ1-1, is SQTIHQWPATLVQPVGSPLSLECTVEGTSNPNLYWYRQAAGRGLQLLFYSVGIGQISSEVPQNLSASRPQDRQFILSSKKLLLSDSGFYLCAWRGQGPTEAFFGQGTRLTVV.

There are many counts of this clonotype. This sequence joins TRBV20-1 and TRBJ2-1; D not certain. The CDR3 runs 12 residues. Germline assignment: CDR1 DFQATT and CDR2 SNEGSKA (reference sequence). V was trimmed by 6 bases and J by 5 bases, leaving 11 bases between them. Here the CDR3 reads CSARIGDNEQFF. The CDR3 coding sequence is TGCAGTGCGCGAATCGGAGACAATGAGCAGTTCTTC.

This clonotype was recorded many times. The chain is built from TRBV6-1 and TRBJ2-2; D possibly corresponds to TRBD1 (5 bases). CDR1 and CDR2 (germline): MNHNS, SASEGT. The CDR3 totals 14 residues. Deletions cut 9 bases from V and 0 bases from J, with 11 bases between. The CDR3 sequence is CARAVQANTGELFF. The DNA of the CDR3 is TGTGCCAGAGCCGTACAGGCGAACACCGGGGAGCTGTTTTTT.

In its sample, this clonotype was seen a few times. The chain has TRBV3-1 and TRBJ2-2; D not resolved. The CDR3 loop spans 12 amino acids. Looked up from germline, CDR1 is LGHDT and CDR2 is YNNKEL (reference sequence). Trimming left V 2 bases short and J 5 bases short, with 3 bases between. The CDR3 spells CASSQSTGELFF. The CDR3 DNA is TGTGCCAGCAGCCAATCTACCGGGGAGCTGTTTTTT.

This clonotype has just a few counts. CDR3 nucleotide sequence: TGCAGTGCTAGCGACGGGAATCCCTCTGGGGCCAACGTCCTGACTTTC. It translates to CSASDGNPSGANVLTF. J is TRBJ2-6 and V is TRBV20-1, with a possible D match to TRBD2 (5 bases). V was shortened by 3 bases and J by 0 bases, with 12 bases between the two germline ends. In germline, CDR1 is DFQATT, CDR2 SNEGSKA (reference sequence). The CDR3 spans 16 residues.

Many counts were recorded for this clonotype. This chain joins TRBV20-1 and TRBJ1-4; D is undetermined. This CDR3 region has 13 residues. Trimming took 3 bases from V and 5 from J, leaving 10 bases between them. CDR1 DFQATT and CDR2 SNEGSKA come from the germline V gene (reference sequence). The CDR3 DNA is TGCAGTGCTAGTAGGAACACAAATGAAAAACTGTTTTTT. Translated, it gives CSASRNTNEKLFF.

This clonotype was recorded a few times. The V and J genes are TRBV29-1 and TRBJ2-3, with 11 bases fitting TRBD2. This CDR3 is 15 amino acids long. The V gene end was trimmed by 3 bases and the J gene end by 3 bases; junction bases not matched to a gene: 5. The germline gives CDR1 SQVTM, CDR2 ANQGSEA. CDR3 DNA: TGCAGCGTTGAGGGTAGCGGGGGGGGAACAGATACGCAGTATTTT. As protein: CSVEGSGGGTDTQYF.

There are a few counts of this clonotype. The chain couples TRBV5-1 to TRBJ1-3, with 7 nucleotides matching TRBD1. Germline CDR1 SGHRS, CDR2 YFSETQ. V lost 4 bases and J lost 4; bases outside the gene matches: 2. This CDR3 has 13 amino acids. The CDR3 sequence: CASSLGQGNTIYF. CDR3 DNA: TGCGCCAGCAGCCTGGGACAGGGAAACACCATATATTTT. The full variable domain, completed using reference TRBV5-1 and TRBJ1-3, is KAGVTQTPRYLIKTRGQQVTLSCSPISGHRSVSWYQQTPGQGLQFLFEYFSETQRNKGNFPGRFSGRQFSNSRSEMNVSTLELGDSALYLCASSLGQGNTIYFGEGSWLTVV.

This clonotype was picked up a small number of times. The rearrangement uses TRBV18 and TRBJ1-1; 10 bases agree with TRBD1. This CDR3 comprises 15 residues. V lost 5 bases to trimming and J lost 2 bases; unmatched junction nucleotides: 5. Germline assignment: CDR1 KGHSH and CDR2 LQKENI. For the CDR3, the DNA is TGTGCCAGCTCATCCGGACAGGGGGTTAACACTGAAGCTTTCTTT. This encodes CASSSGQGVNTEAFF.

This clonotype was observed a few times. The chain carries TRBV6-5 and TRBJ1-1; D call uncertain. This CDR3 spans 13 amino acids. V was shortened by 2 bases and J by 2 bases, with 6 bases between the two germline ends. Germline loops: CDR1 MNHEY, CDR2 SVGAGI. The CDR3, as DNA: TGTGCCAGCAGTTACCGATCTAACACTGAAGCTTTCTTT. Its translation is CASSYRSNTEAFF.

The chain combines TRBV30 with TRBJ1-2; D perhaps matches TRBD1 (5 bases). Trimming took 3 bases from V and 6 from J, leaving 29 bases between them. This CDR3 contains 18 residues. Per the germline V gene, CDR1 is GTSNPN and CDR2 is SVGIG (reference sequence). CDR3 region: CAWSDLLRGPNLRDGYTF. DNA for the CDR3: TGTGCCTGGAGCGATCTACTCCGGGGACCCAACCTAAGGGATGGCTACACCTTC.

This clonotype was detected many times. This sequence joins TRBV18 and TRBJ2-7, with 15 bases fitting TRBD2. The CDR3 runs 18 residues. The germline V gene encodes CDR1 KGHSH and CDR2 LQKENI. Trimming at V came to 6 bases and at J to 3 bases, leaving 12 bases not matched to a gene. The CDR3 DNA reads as TGTGCCAGCTCGGACGACAACTGGACTAGCGGGGGGGACTACGAGCAGTACTTC. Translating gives CASSDDNWTSGGDYEQYF. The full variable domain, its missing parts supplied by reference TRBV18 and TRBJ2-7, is NAGVMQNPRHLVRRRGQEARLRCSPMKGHSHVYWYRQLPEEGLKFMVYLQKENIIDESGMPKERFSAEFPKEGPSILRIQQVVRGDSAAYFCASSDDNWTSGGDYEQYFGPGTRLTVT.

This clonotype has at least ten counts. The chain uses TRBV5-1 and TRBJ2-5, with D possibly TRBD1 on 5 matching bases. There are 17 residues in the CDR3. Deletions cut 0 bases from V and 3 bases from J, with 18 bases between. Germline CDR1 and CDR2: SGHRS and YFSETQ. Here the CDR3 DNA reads TGCGCCAGCAGCTTGGCCAGGGAATCCCTCCAAAAAGAGACCCAGTACTTC. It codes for CASSLARESLQKETQYF.

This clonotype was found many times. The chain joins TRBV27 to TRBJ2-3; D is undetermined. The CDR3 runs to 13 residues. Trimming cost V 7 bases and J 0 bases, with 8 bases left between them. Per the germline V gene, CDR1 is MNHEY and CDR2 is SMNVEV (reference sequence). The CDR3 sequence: CASTRTSTDTQYF. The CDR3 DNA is TGTGCCAGCACGAGAACGAGCACAGATACGCAGTATTTT.

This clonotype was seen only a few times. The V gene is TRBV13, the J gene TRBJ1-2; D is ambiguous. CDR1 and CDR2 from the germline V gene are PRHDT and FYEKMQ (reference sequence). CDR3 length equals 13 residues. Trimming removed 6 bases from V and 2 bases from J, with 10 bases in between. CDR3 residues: CASRLVSNYGYTF. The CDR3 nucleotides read TGTGCCAGCAGACTCGTATCCAACTATGGCTACACCTTC.